This TCR beta chain was documented in a study of PD-1 blockade in classical Hodgkin lymphoma. V was pared by 3 bases and J by 3 bases, with 20 bases between. In germline, CDR1 is MDHEN, CDR2 SYDVKM. CDR3 length: 17 residues. The sample's time point: newly diagnosed, previously untreated cHL patient sample. Here immunoSEQ multiplex PCR was the method, and the copy in TCRdb shows in-frame clones only, minus some. The profile shows approximately 20,000 clones, around 94% of them singletons. The sequenced sample consisted of peripheral blood mononuclear cells (PBMCs). This TCR derives from a human donor with classical Hodgkin lymphoma. The J gene is TRBJ1-2, the V gene TRBV28, with a possible D match to TRBD1 (5 bases). The CDR3 DNA sequence: TGTGCCAGCAGTTTCGGCAGGCTTTGGGGGGTAGACTATGGCTACACCTTC. Translating it yields CASSFGRLWGVDYGYTF.